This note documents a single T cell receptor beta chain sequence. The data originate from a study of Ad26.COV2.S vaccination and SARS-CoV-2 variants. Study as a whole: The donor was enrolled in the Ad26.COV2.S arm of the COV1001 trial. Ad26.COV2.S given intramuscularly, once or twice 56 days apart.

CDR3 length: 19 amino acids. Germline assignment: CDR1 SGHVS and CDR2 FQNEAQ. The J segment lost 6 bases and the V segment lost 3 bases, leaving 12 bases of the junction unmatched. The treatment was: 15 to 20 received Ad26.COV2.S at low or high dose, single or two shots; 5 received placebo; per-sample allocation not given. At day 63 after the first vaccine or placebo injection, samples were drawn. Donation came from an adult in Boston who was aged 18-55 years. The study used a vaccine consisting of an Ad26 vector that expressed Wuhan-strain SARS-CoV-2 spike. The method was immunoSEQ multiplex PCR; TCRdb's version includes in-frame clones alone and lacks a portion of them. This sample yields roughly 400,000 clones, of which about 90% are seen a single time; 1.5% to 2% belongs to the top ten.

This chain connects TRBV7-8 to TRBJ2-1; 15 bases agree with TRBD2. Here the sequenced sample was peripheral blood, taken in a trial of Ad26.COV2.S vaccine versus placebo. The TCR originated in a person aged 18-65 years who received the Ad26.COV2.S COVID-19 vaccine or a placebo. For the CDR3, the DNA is TGTGCCAGCAGCTTGAGATGGGGACTAGCGGGGGGCCCAATCAATGAGCAGTTCTTC. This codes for CASSLRWGLAGGPINEQFF.